The T cell receptor beta chain under discussion was sequenced for a study of T cell repertoires in cytomegalovirus infection. For the study at large: Signatures in public TCR beta sequences pointed to both CMV infection and matching HLA type.

This clonotype was counted at least ten times. Its antigen is not identified. TCRdb reprocessed the reads with MiXCR, giving one entry per CDR3 protein. The sample lists 170,000 or so distinct CDR3 sequences, about a sixth occurring once. Study-level points and caveats: Cumulative public TCR beta family frequency identified CMV carriers with the relevant HLA.

There are 13 residues in the CDR3. Trimming cost V 10 bases and J 5 bases, with 17 bases left between them. Looked up from germline, CDR1 is SGHAT and CDR2 is FQNNGV. Sequencing was performed on CD8+ T cells from PBMCs. The J gene is TRBJ1-1, the V gene TRBV11-2, with unresolved D. This receptor was identified in a human donor in good health (CMV status not recorded). Some clones in this sample may be carry-over from other donors' samples. The CDR3 region has the DNA TGTGCCACGGCCCCGGACTGGGAGACTGAAGCTTTCTTT. Translation gives CATAPDWETEAFF.